Given below is one T cell receptor (beta chain) in context. This specimen includes other DNA sequences encoding the same CDR3. The data stem from a study of shared clonotypes between healthy human individuals. In germline, CDR1 is KGHSH, CDR2 LQKENI. The CDR3 sequence is 15 residues long. V lost 3 bases to trimming and J lost 4 bases; unmatched junction nucleotides: 3. Tens of thousands of T cell genomes, or around 0.3 ug DNA, went into unsorted PBMC replicate PCRs. TCRdb's copy holds only in-frame clones and misses some; the assay was immunoSEQ multiplex PCR. The top ten clones hold roughly 13% of a sample with about 490,000 clones, around 85% of them seen once.

This rearrangement joins TRBV18 to TRBJ2-5; 12 bases line up with TRBD1. The clonotype originates from a woman in her forties in good health. Some clones in this sample may be carry-over from other donors' samples. Material for sequencing was PBMCs. In DNA, the CDR3 is TGTGCCAGCTCACCGGGGACAGGGGGCCGAGAGACCCAGTACTTC. Translated, it gives CASSPGTGGRETQYF.